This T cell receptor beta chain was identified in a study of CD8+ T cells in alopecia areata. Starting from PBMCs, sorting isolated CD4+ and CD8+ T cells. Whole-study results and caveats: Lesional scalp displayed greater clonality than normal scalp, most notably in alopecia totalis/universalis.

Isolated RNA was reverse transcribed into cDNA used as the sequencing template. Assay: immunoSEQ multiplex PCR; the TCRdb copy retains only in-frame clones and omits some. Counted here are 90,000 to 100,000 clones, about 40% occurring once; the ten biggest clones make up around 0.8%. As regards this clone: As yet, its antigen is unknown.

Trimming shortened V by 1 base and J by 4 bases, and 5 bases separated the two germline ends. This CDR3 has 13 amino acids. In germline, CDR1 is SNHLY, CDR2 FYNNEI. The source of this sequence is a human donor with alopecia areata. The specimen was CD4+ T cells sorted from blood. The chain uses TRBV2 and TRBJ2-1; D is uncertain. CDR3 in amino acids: CASSEGRYNEQFF. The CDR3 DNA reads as TGTGCCAGCAGTGAAGGCAGATACAATGAGCAGTTCTTC.